This T cell receptor (beta chain) was identified in a study of beta chain features in type 1 diabetes. Overall study context: The number of sorted cells examined across all samples was some 100 million.

Whole-study findings and limits: The study notes PCR might favor shorter templates equally in patients and controls. Researchers report that Type 1 diabetes patients had moderately but significantly shorter TCRB CDR3s across all four CD4+ subsets. There were fewer insertions and more deletions at the VDJ junctions of type 1 diabetes patients.

With regard to this clone: Its antigen is as yet unknown.

Isolated RNA was reverse transcribed in full, so expressed TCRB transcripts were sequenced. Profiling relied on immunoSEQ multiplex PCR, and the TCRdb table lists in-frame clones only, not all of them. The profile shows approximately 250,000 clones, roughly 17% of them singletons. This CDR3 region has 15 residues. V lost 3 bases and J 4 bases, leaving 10 bases between the germline ends. CDR1 and CDR2 (germline): SGHDN, FVKESK. Every donor had blood drawn once into heparin, around 0.12 L on average. This TCR was recovered from a man younger than 45 with type 1 diabetes. The specimen sequenced was naive CD4+ T cells from blood. This sequence joins TRBV14 and TRBJ2-6; D not resolved. The CDR3 DNA sequence: TGTGCCAGCAGCCAGAGATTGTCCGGGGCCAACGTCCTGACTTTC. Its protein is CASSQRLSGANVLTF. Combining the CDR3 with reference TRBV14 and TRBJ2-6 gives the whole variable domain EAGVTQFPSHSVIEKGQTVTLRCDPISGHDNLYWYRRVMGKEIKFLLHFVKESKQDESGMPNNRFLAERTGGTYSTLKVQPAELEDSGVYFCASSQRLSGANVLTFGAGSRLTVL.